Relative to its sample, the clone carrying this T cell receptor beta chain is medium-sized. Its antigen is as yet unknown. This sample stems from a study of HIV-infected patients and healthy controls. 500 ng RNA was reverse transcribed with alpha and beta constant-region primers. Separate chain-specific third strand synthesis with multiplexing indices produced the alpha and beta libraries. MiXCR, applied by TCRdb to the 5' RACE reads, yields one record per CDR3 protein. In the table there are over 15,000 distinct CDR3 sequences, around 10% of which are singletons. Findings of the study overall: In healthy controls, MAIT alpha CDR3s were common; in HIV+ repertoires, severely depleted.

All unsorted peripheral T cells were captured because whole blood was used without fractionation. The V segment lost 5 bases and the J segment 2 bases; nucleotides outside the gene matches: 2. From germline, CDR1 is MRHNA and CDR2 SNTAGT. CDR3 length: 13 residues. The chain uses TRBV6-4 and TRBJ1-2; TRBD1 matches 7 bases. Sequencing was done on a sample of blood. This receptor was identified in an adult in good health. The CDR3 here is CASSKGANYGYTF. The CDR3 DNA follows: TGTGCCAGCAGTAAGGGGGCGAACTATGGCTACACCTTC.